What follows are 24 T cell receptor beta chains derived from one specimen sequenced in a study of early T cells in non-severe SARS-CoV-2 infection. TCRdb re-called the 5' RACE reads through MiXCR, storing one row per CDR3 protein. Seen here are 30,000 to 40,000 distinct CDR3 sequences, less than 6.5% observed once, and the top ten hold approximately 5.7%. The sequencing here drew on whole blood, taken at baseline. These TCRs come from an adult who was a healthcare worker with PCR-confirmed SARS-CoV-2 infection or an uninfected control (not recorded which).

The chain is built from TRBV7-9 and TRBJ2-5; 7 bases are a match to TRBD1. The V gene's germline CDR1 is SEHNR and CDR2 FQNEAQ (reference sequence). The ends lost 1 base at V and 3 bases at J; junction bases unmatched: 8. The CDR3 length is 16 residues. The CDR3: CASSLGQGPNKETQYF. The CDR3 nucleotides read TGTGCCAGCAGCTTAGGACAGGGTCCGAACAAAGAGACCCAGTACTTC.

The V and J genes are TRBV5-1 and TRBJ2-1; 10 nucleotides agree with TRBD2. With 6 bases clipped from V and 8 bases from J, the junction kept 8 bases outside the gene matches. Germline lookup yields CDR1 SGHRS and CDR2 YFSETQ. The CDR3 spans 14 residues. CDR3 protein: CASNPSGSGYEQFF. The CDR3 DNA reads TGCGCCAGCAACCCTAGCGGGAGTGGCTATGAGCAGTTCTTC.

This clonotype appeared a few times. The chain recombines TRBV19 with TRBJ2-2; D gene uncertain. V lost 1 base and J 6 bases, leaving 6 bases between the germline ends. The CDR3 runs 13 residues. The germline V gene encodes CDR1 LNHDA and CDR2 SQIVND (reference sequence). This CDR3 reads CASSIGPAGELFF. CDR3 nucleotides: TGTGCCAGTAGTATAGGACCGGCCGGGGAGCTGTTTTTT.

This clonotype is judged medium-sized. The rearrangement links TRBV20-1 to TRBJ1-6; possibly TRBD1 for D (6 bases). CDR1 is DFQATT and CDR2 is SNEGSKA in the germline V gene (reference sequence). The CDR3 is 15 residues long. V was pared by 6 bases and J by 4 bases, with 16 bases between. The CDR3 loop is CSARLGGAYNSPLHF. The CDR3 DNA reads TGCAGTGCCAGACTGGGGGGCGCTTATAATTCACCCCTCCACTTT.

V usage is TRBV7-9 and J usage is TRBJ2-3, with TRBD2 matching over 12 bases. The CDR3 runs 17 residues. V trimming: 8 bases; J trimming: 2 bases; junction bases outside the gene matches: 11. Germline lookup yields CDR1 SEHNR and CDR2 FQNEAQ (reference sequence). CDR3 in amino acids: CASWRTSGNGYTDTQYF. The CDR3 DNA reads as TGTGCCAGCTGGCGGACTAGCGGGAATGGGTACACAGATACGCAGTATTTT.

Many counts were recorded for this clonotype. The J gene is TRBJ2-1, the V gene TRBV6-1; TRBD2 matches 10 bases. The junction had 6 bases not matched to a gene; V was cut back by 4 bases and J by 9 bases. The germline V gene has CDR1 MNHNS and CDR2 SASEGT. The CDR3 loop spans 14 amino acids. CDR3 sequence reads: CASSVTSGRAEQFF. CDR3 bases: TGTGCCAGCAGTGTAACCAGCGGGAGGGCTGAGCAGTTCTTC.

This clonotype was observed many times. The genes are TRBV5-6 and TRBJ1-3; D uncertain. Trimming left V 1 base short and J 5 bases short, with 10 bases between. This CDR3 is 14 amino acids long. The germline gives CDR1 SGHDT, CDR2 YYEEEE. In DNA form, the CDR3 reads TGTGCCAGCAGCTTGTCTCAAACAAGAAACACCATATATTTT. It translates to CASSLSQTRNTIYF.

This clonotype was seen many times. The V and J genes are TRBV3-1 and TRBJ2-1; D may be TRBD1 (5 bases). The germline V gene encodes CDR1 LGHDT and CDR2 YNNKEL (reference sequence). The CDR3 loop spans 13 amino acids. The ends were cut back, 8 bases at V and 9 bases at J, with 17 bases in the middle. The DNA for the CDR3 is TGTGCCAGCCGGCCGGGTAGGGGCCTTGAGCAGTTCTTC. Protein product: CASRPGRGLEQFF.

This clonotype turned up a few times. V gene TRBV11-2 combines with J gene TRBJ2-1, with D unresolved. Germline V gene sequence: CDR1 SGHAT, CDR2 FQNNGV. Trimming shortened V by 5 bases and J by 2 bases, and 13 bases separated the two germline ends. The CDR3 loop spans 15 amino acids. The CDR3 bases are TGTGCCAGCAGCCTGTTGCGCGGCCCCTACAATGAGCAGTTCTTC. Protein: CASSLLRGPYNEQFF.

The table lists this clonotype with a few counts. The genes are TRBV19 and TRBJ1-2; perhaps TRBD1 as D (5 bases). Trimming stripped 4 bases from V and 6 bases from J, with 15 bases between. This CDR3 has 14 amino acids. Looked up from germline, CDR1 is LNHDA and CDR2 is SQIVND (reference sequence). CDR3 DNA sequence: TGTGCCAGTAGTACCTCCCGAGGGGCGGATGGCTACACCTTC. Its protein product is CASSTSRGADGYTF.

The chain employs TRBV4-3 and TRBJ2-2; 12 bases align to TRBD1. The CDR3 totals 20 residues. V gave up 0 bases and J gave up 3 bases; unmatched junction bases: 11. The germline V gene encodes CDR1 LGHNA and CDR2 YSLEER. CDR3 in amino acids: CASSQDLRGTGGAYTGELFF. In DNA form, the CDR3 reads TGCGCCAGCAGCCAAGATCTCCGTGGGACAGGGGGCGCGTACACCGGGGAGCTGTTTTTT.

The chain recombines TRBV29-1 with TRBJ1-1; D gene uncertain. Germline CDR1 reads SQVTM; CDR2 reads ANQGSEA. The CDR3 is made up of 14 amino acids. V lost 2 bases and J lost 0, with 10 bases in between. The CDR3 is CSVEWTSMNTEAFF. DNA for the CDR3: TGCAGCGTTGAATGGACCTCAATGAACACTGAAGCTTTCTTT.

Comments on this clonotype: A much larger clone sits a single nucleotide away, making a read error possible. This chain joins TRBV14 and TRBJ2-3; no reliable D call. The V end was cut by 6 bases, the J end by 11 bases, with 12 bases between. Looked up from germline, CDR1 is SGHDN and CDR2 is FVKESK. The CDR3 length is 11 residues. For the CDR3, the DNA is TGTGCCAGCAGAGATCCGACTGTGCAGTATTTT. This gives the protein CASRDPTVQYF.

This clonotype occurred many times. V is TRBV6-5 and J is TRBJ2-7, with no clear D. The CDR3 contains 13 residues. V was cut by 0 bases and J by 7 bases, with 10 bases left in between. Germline CDR1 is MNHEY and CDR2 is SVGAGI. The CDR3 coding sequence is TGTGCCAGCAGTTACTCGAGGTACGGGGAGCAGTACGTC. Translation gives CASSYSRYGEQYV.

The chain employs TRBV9 and TRBJ2-5; either TRBD1 or TRBD2 may supply D (5 bases each). The germline V and J ends were trimmed by 2 bases and 1 base, with 12 bases remaining between them. This CDR3 region has 15 residues. The germline V gene has CDR1 SGDLS and CDR2 YYNGEE. The CDR3 DNA sequence: TGTGCCAGCAGCGTGTCCGGGGCTACCCAAGAGACCCAGTACTTC. Protein: CASSVSGATQETQYF.

The chain carries TRBV24-1 and TRBJ2-1; TRBD2 aligns across 7 bases. The germline V gene encodes CDR1 KGHDR and CDR2 SFDVKD. The CDR3 contains 12 residues. V dropped 10 bases and J dropped 9; count of bases not matched to a gene: 8. For the CDR3, the DNA is TGTGCCACATGGGGGGGGGTCGGTGAGCAGTTCTTC. It encodes CATWGGVGEQFF.

This clonotype was recorded many times. The chain links TRBV13 to TRBJ2-3; the D is unclear. This CDR3 spans 14 amino acids. Between the trimmed V and J ends, which lost 3 bases and 4 bases, there was a span of 11 bases. Germline loops: CDR1 PRHDT, CDR2 FYEKMQ (reference sequence). In DNA form, the CDR3 reads TGTGCCAGCAGCTTGGTCCCGAAGGCAGATACGCAGTATTTT. Protein: CASSLVPKADTQYF.

This clonotype appeared many times. The rearrangement joins TRBV29-1 to TRBJ2-1, with D hard to call. Germline V gives CDR1 SQVTM, CDR2 ANQGSEA. Trimming stripped 3 bases from V and 6 bases from J, with 15 bases between. The CDR3 spans 14 residues. CDR3 in amino acids: CSVESPDPFNEQFF. The CDR3 DNA reads TGCAGCGTTGAGTCCCCTGACCCATTCAATGAGCAGTTCTTC.

There are many counts of this clonotype. J is TRBJ1-5 and V is TRBV28; 9 nucleotides line up with TRBD1. Germline CDR1 MDHEN, CDR2 SYDVKM. This CDR3 contains 18 residues. V dropped 6 bases and J dropped 7; count of bases not matched to a gene: 19. The CDR3 protein is CASSSVRDRDSNRQPQHF. The CDR3 nucleotides are TGTGCCAGCAGCTCAGTCCGGGACAGGGACTCAAACAGGCAGCCCCAGCATTTT.

This clonotype came up many times. CDR3 in amino acids: CASSYGTGGRGAKNIQYF. The CDR3 bases are TGTGCCAGCAGTTATGGGACAGGGGGAAGAGGAGCCAAAAACATTCAGTACTTC. V is TRBV6-5 and J is TRBJ2-4; 11 bases match TRBD1. CDR3 length: 18 residues. J gave up 0 bases and V 3 bases, and 7 bases lay outside the gene matches. Germline V gene lookup returns CDR1 MNHEY and CDR2 SVGAGI.

The table lists this clonotype with many counts. V gene TRBV30 combines with J gene TRBJ2-3; no firm D call. V lost 6 bases and J 6 bases, leaving 19 bases between the germline ends. The CDR3 has 14 residues. Germline V lookup: CDR1 GTSNPN, CDR2 SVGIG (reference sequence). CDR3 residues: CACRAISSMDTQYF. CDR3 sequence (DNA): TGTGCCTGCAGAGCGATCTCATCGATGGATACGCAGTATTTT. The full variable domain, rest sourced from reference TRBV30 and TRBJ2-3, is SQTIHQWPATLVQPVGSPLSLECTVEGTSNPNLYWYRQAAGRGLQLLFYSVGIGQISSEVPQNLSASRPQDRQFILSSKKLLLSDSGFYLCACRAISSMDTQYFGPGTRLTVL.

This clonotype appeared many times. The rearrangement joins TRBV2 to TRBJ1-1, with 7 bases lining up with TRBD1. The CDR3 loop spans 15 amino acids. Germline V gene sequence: CDR1 SNHLY, CDR2 FYNNEI. Germline trimming cut 6 bases from V and 0 bases from J; bases unmatched to any gene: 7. In nucleotides, the CDR3 is TGTGCCAGCAGCACCCGACAGGGCCTGAACACTGAAGCTTTCTTT. Translated, it gives CASSTRQGLNTEAFF. Complete variable domain (other parts from reference TRBV2 and TRBJ1-1): EPEVTQTPSHQVTQMGQEVILRCVPISNHLYFYWYRQILGQKVEFLVSFYNNEISEKSEIFDDQFSVERPDGSNFTLKIRSTKLEDSAMYFCASSTRQGLNTEAFFGQGTRLTVV.

This clonotype was seen at least ten times. J is TRBJ1-6 and V is TRBV5-5; 8 bases match TRBD1. Germline CDR1 is SGHKS and CDR2 is YYEKEE (reference sequence). This CDR3 is 18 amino acids long. Losses at the gene ends were 5 bases for V and 0 bases for J; bases not matched to a gene: 10. Here the CDR3 reads CASRPGGPMSSYNSPLHF. CDR3 DNA sequence: TGTGCCAGCAGACCAGGGGGCCCGATGAGCTCCTATAATTCACCCCTCCACTTT.

At least ten counts were recorded for this clonotype. The chain uses TRBV20-1 and TRBJ2-3; 9 bases map to TRBD2. Trimming took 2 bases from V and 5 from J; bases not matched to a gene: 2. Germline CDR1 reads DFQATT; CDR2 reads SNEGSKA (reference sequence). This CDR3 has 13 residues. The DNA of the CDR3 is TGCAGTGCTAGACTAGCGGGACTAGATACGCAGTATTTT. Protein sequence: CSARLAGLDTQYF.